This TCR beta chain was captured in a study of early T cells in non-severe SARS-CoV-2 infection. Study-level background: Unsorted whole-blood RNA was sequenced in bulk, leaving chains unpaired. Overall study results and limits: Sequences matched to VDJdb favored anti-spike CD8 responses, while private and CD4 specificities were missed.

The TCR library protocol attached unique molecular identifiers to the individual cDNA molecules. TCRdb processed the 5' RACE reads anew with MiXCR; each CDR3 protein has one entry. The sample carries some 59,000 distinct CDR3 sequences, 7.5% to 9.5% recorded once. The CDR3 contains 16 residues. V was trimmed by 0 bases and J by 2 bases, leaving 13 bases between them. Germline V lookup: CDR1 KGHSH, CDR2 LQKENI. This clonotype was seen ten or more times. The antigen remains unidentified. Sequenced material: whole blood, taken at baseline. The V and J genes are TRBV18 and TRBJ1-1, with D possibly being TRBD1 (5 bases). This sequence originates from an adult who was a healthcare worker with PCR-confirmed SARS-CoV-2 infection or an uninfected control (not recorded which). This CDR3 reads CASSPPQGVDNTEAFF. Written as DNA, the CDR3 is TGTGCCAGCTCACCACCCCAAGGGGTCGATAACACTGAAGCTTTCTTT.